The sequence of this T cell receptor beta chain was determined in a study of shared clonotypes between healthy human individuals. The table came from immunoSEQ multiplex PCR; TCRdb's copy has only in-frame clones and leaves some out. The sample shows about 2,100,000 clones, around 93% of them seen only once. Naive CD8 cells, CD45RO-negative and positively selected for CCR7, excluded terminally differentiated effector memory CD45RA+ cells. Study conclusions and caveats: It was expected that sequencing depth would affect clonotype sharing among donors. Rarefaction demonstrated incomplete sorted-subset sequencing despite large depth. Among non-shared clonotypes, generation probabilities were lower than among those shared by all four donors. Clonotype sharing across several donors was observed for approximately 5% of naive CD4 clonotypes.

Trimming took off 4 bases at V and 11 bases at J, with 19 bases between the two ends. CDR1 is MDHEN and CDR2 is SYDVKM in the germline V gene. The CDR3 is 14 residues long. On this clone itself: Antigen unknown.

V usage is TRBV28 and J usage is TRBJ2-3; D remains ambiguous. This TCR came from a young man in good health. Some clones in this sample may be carry-over from other donors' samples. Sequenced input: naive CD8+ T cells from PBMCs. This chain's CDR3 is CASSSRFITVEQYF. CDR3 coding DNA: TGTGCCAGCAGTTCCCGATTCATTACCGTAGAGCAGTATTTT.